This is a list of T cell receptor beta chains from one sample in a study of shared clonotypes between healthy human individuals. Profiling relied on immunoSEQ multiplex PCR, and the TCRdb table lists in-frame clones only, not all of them. Of roughly 2.5 million clones listed, around nine tenths were seen once; the top ten hold about 0.13%. Source material: naive CD4+ T cells sorted from blood. These receptors were obtained from a man aged 18-30 years in good health. CDR3s include the opening cysteine and the closing phenylalanine or tryptophan. Each record gives: D gene, V gene, CDR3 protein. The D gene is left open where the match is weak.

TRBD1 | TRBV29-1 | CSVTTGSDTEAFF
TRBD2 | TRBV19 | CASSRGLAGAGEQYF
TRBD2 | TRBV10-2 | CAGLAGGKTGELFF
NA | TRBV5-1 | CASSLRNTGELFF
TRBD2 | TRBV19 | CASRHIAGGLWFF
NA | TRBV27 | CASSPRWGKQEQFF
TRBD2 | TRBV12-5 | CASGSALKIAGGPQSTDTQYF
NA | TRBV25-1 | CASSESAGSSSYEQYF
NA | TRBV5-1 | CASSPTSSPGVGAASLGSEKLFF
TRBD1 | TRBV6-1 | CASRETGGDGYTF
TRBD2 | TRBV29-1 | CSVGGASYEQYF
NA | TRBV6-5 | CASSYDRQGNEQFF
TRBD1 | TRBV5-6 | CASGTGRTYEQYF
TRBD2 | TRBV2 | CASTFSGLADNEQFF